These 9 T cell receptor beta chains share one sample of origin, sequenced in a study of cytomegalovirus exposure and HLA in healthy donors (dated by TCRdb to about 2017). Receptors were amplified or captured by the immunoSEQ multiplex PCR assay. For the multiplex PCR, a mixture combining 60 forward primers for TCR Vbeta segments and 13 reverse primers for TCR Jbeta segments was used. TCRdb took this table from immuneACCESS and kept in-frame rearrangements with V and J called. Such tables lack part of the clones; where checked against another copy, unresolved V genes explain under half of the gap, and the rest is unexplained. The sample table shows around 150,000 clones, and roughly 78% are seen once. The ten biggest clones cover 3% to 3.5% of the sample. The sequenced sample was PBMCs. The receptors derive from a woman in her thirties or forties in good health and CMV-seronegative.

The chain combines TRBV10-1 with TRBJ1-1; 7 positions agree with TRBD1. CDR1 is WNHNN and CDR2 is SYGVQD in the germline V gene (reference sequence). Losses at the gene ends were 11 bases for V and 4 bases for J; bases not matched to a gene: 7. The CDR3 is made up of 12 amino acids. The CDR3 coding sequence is TGCGCCGGGCCCAGGGGGGCCACTGAAGCTTTCTTT. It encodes CAGPRGATEAFF.

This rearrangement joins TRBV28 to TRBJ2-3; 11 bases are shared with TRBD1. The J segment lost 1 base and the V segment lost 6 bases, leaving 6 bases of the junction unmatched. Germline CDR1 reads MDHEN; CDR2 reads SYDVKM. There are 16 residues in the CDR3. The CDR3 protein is CASSWDRGYGTDTQYF. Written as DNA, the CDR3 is TGTGCCAGCAGCTGGGACAGGGGGTATGGCACAGATACGCAGTATTTT.

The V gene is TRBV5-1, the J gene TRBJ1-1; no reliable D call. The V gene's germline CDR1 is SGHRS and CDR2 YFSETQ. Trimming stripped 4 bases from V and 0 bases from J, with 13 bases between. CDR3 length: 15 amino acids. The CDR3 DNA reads TGCGCCAGCAGCCCAGGCGAGGGAGTGAACACTGAAGCTTTCTTT. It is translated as CASSPGEGVNTEAFF.

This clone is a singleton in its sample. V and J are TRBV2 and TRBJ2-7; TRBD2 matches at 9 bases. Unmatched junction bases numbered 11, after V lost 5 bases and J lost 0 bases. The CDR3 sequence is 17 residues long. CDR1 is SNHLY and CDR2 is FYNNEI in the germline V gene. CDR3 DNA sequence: TGTGCCAGCAGTATGAGGGGCGGGGGGGAATACTCCTACGAGCAGTACTTC. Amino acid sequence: CASSMRGGGEYSYEQYF.

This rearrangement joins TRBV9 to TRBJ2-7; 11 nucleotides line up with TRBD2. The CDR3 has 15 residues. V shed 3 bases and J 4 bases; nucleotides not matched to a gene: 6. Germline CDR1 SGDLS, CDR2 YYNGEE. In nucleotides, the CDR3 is TGTGCCAGCAGCGCCCAACTAGCGGGGGTGTACGAGCAGTACTTC. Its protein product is CASSAQLAGVYEQYF. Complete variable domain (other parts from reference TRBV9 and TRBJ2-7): DSGVTQTPKHLITATGQRVTLRCSPRSGDLSVYWYQQSLDQGLQFLIQYYNGEERAKGNILERFSAQQFPDLHSELNLSSLELGDSALYFCASSAQLAGVYEQYFGPGTRLTVT.

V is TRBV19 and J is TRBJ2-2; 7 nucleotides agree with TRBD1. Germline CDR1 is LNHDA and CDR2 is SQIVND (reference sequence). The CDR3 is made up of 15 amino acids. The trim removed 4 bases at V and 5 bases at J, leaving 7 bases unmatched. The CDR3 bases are TGTGCCAGTAGTACCCGACAGGGTTTTACCGGGGAGCTGTTTTTT. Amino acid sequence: CASSTRQGFTGELFF.

The CDR3 bases are TGTGCCAGCAGACTAGCGGGGGGGAGACGAGATACGCAGTATTTT. It specifies CASRLAGGRRDTQYF. J is TRBJ2-3 and V is TRBV7-8; 13 bases are shared with TRBD2. This CDR3 comprises 15 residues. With 6 bases clipped from V and 5 bases from J, the junction kept 5 bases outside the gene matches. The V gene's germline CDR1 is SGHVS and CDR2 FQNEAQ.

CDR3 DNA: TGTGCCAGTAAGGGACGGGGGGATAATGAAAAACTGTTTTTT. Amino acid sequence: CASKGRGDNEKLFF. This chain uses TRBV19 with TRBJ1-4; D may be TRBD1 (5 bases). Germline loops: CDR1 LNHDA, CDR2 SQIVND (reference sequence). The CDR3 has 14 residues. V dropped 7 bases and J dropped 4 bases, with 13 bases sitting between them.

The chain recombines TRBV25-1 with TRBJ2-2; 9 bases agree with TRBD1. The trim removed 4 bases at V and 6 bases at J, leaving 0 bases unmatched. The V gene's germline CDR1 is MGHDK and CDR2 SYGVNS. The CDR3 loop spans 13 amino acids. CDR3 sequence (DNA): TGTGCCAGCAGTGGACAGGGGGCCGGGGAGCTGTTTTTT. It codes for CASSGQGAGELFF.